The text below deals with one TCR beta chain. No antigen is known for it. This sample was included in a study of CD8+CD57+ T cells in acquired aplastic anemia. Study at large: Across the sorted CD4+ and CD8+ cells, DNA amounts averaged about 3 ug.

V was cut by 5 bases and J by 5 bases, with 24 bases left in between. The length of the CDR3 is 18 residues. The germline V gene has CDR1 SNHLY and CDR2 FYNNEI. Genomic DNA constituted the template upon which TCR beta VDJ and CDR3 profiling was performed. TCRdb re-analysed the reads in MiXCR, keeping a single row per CDR3 protein. The sample includes around 130,000 distinct CDR3 sequences, 45% to 60% seen only once; the top ten take roughly 32%. Patients chosen for sequencing had shown CD8+CD57+ cell expansion by flow cytometry. All participating patients were living with severe acquired aplastic anemia. Blood samples were obtained from patients who had received no prior therapy. General study results and limits: Nearly 30 was the count of CD8+ CDR3 sequences that patients shared with controls.

The clonotype comes from a human donor with aplastic anemia. Material: sorted CD4+, CD8+, or CD8+CD57+ T cells (not recorded which) from PBMCs. This rearrangement joins TRBV2 to TRBJ1-4; D is possibly TRBD1 (6 bases). The CDR3 DNA is TGTGCCAGCAGTCCTACGGGGGAGTGGGCCAGGGGAAATGAAAAACTGTTTTTT. It yields the protein CASSPTGEWARGNEKLFF.